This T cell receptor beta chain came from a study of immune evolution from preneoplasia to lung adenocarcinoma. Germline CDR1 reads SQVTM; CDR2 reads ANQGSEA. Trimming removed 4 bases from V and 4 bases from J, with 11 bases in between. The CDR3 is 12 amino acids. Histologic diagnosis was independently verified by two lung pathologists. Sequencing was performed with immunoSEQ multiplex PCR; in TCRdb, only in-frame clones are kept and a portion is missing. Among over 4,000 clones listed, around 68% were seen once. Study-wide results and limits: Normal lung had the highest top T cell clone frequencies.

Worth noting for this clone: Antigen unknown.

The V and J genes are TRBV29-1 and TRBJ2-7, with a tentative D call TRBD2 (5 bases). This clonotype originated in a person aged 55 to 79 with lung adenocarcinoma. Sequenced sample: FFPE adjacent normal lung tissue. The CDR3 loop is CSVGSQRYEQYF. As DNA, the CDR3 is TGCAGCGTTGGATCCCAGCGGTACGAGCAGTACTTC.